This TCR beta chain stems from a study of cytomegalovirus exposure and HLA in healthy donors. Germline CDR1 is SNHLY and CDR2 is FYNNEI. The CDR3 sequence is 14 residues long. V was cut by 7 bases and J by 0 bases, with 12 bases left in between. About this clone itself: Its antigen remains unknown.

Study results and limitations: The investigators catalogued about 170 TCR beta chains as cytomegalovirus-associated. Among the CMV-associated chains, a few were confirmed in vitro as specific for CMV antigens. 87-base-pair reads could not separate some V segments, including TRBV6-2 and TRBV6-3. Later analysis showed TCR association rates varying by HLA locus, highest for DRB1 and lowest for HLA-C.

The PCR employed 60 Vbeta primers together with 13 Jbeta primers. Sequenced by immunoSEQ multiplex PCR; TCRdb stores in-frame clones only, minus some. The sample consists of roughly 190,000 clones, roughly 80% of them appearing once. V is TRBV2 and J is TRBJ1-1; D gene ambiguous. This TCR came from a female donor in good health and CMV-seronegative. The sample taken for sequencing was PBMCs. This CDR3 is CASILTIMNTEAFF. The DNA of the CDR3 is TGTGCCAGCATTCTGACTATTATGAACACTGAAGCTTTCTTT. Drawing the rest from reference TRBV2 and TRBJ1-1, the complete variable domain is EPEVTQTPSHQVTQMGQEVILRCVPISNHLYFYWYRQILGQKVEFLVSFYNNEISEKSEIFDDQFSVERPDGSNFTLKIRSTKLEDSAMYFCASILTIMNTEAFFGQGTRLTVV.